This is a list of T cell receptor beta chains from one sample in a study of T cell responses to AZD1222 COVID-19 vaccine. Measured with immunoSEQ multiplex PCR; TCRdb has only the in-frame clones, and not every one. The sample holds some 170,000 clones, 85% to 90% seen once. The material was peripheral blood, obtained on day 0 of AZD1222 vaccination. All receptors come from an adult in good health. CDR3s include the opening cysteine and the closing phenylalanine or tryptophan. The order of the fields is V gene, J gene, CDR3 length, clone size, D gene, CDR3 DNA, CDR3 protein. A D gene is named only where the DNA matches it firmly. The size of a clone is reported for some rows only, either as once, few or many, or as a class for expanded clones.

V gene: TRBV10-3; J gene: TRBJ1-6; CDR3 length: 16; clone size: .; D gene: .; CDR3 DNA: TGTGCCATCAGTGATGACGGCAGCTCCTATAATTCACCCCTCCACTTT; CDR3 protein: CAISDDGSSYNSPLHF
V gene: TRBV6-2/TRBV6-3; J gene: TRBJ2-1; CDR3 length: 17; clone size: .; D gene: TRBD2; CDR3 DNA: TGTGCCAGCAGTTACCCACAACTAGCGGGAGTCATGAATGAGCAGTTCTTC; CDR3 protein: CASSYPQLAGVMNEQFF
V gene: TRBV5-1; J gene: TRBJ2-7; CDR3 length: 13; clone size: .; D gene: .; CDR3 DNA: TGCGCCAGCAGCTTGGGGCAGGTCTACGAGCAGTACTTC; CDR3 protein: CASSLGQVYEQYF
V gene: TRBV19; J gene: TRBJ1-1; CDR3 length: 14; clone size: .; D gene: .; CDR3 DNA: TGTGCCAGTAGTATAGGCACAGCGAACACTGAAGCTTTCTTT; CDR3 protein: CASSIGTANTEAFF
V gene: TRBV7-2; J gene: TRBJ2-1; CDR3 length: 15; clone size: .; D gene: TRBD1; CDR3 DNA: TGTGCCAGCAGCTCGGGACAGGGGGCGTATAATGAGCAGTTCTTC; CDR3 protein: CASSSGQGAYNEQFF
V gene: TRBV12-3/TRBV12-4; J gene: TRBJ1-2; CDR3 length: 13; clone size: .; D gene: .; CDR3 DNA: TGTGCCAGCAGAAGAGAGGGAGGCTATGGCTACACCTTC; CDR3 protein: CASRREGGYGYTF
V gene: TRBV7-6; J gene: TRBJ2-3; CDR3 length: 15; clone size: .; D gene: .; CDR3 DNA: TGTGCCAGCAGCTTAGGGGCCTCAATGACAGATACGCAGTATTTT; CDR3 protein: CASSLGASMTDTQYF
V gene: TRBV7-2; J gene: TRBJ1-3; CDR3 length: 14; clone size: .; D gene: .; CDR3 DNA: TGTGCCAGCAGCTCCTGGACAGCCGGAAACACCATATATTTT; CDR3 protein: CASSSWTAGNTIYF
V gene: TRBV19; J gene: TRBJ1-4; CDR3 length: 15; clone size: .; D gene: .; CDR3 DNA: TGTGCCAGTACGCAGTTGGGATCAACTAATGAAAAACTGTTTTTT; CDR3 protein: CASTQLGSTNEKLFF
V gene: TRBV19; J gene: TRBJ2-1; CDR3 length: 12; clone size: .; D gene: .; CDR3 DNA: TGTGCCAGTAGTGGAGTGGGTAGGGTGCAGTTCTTC; CDR3 protein: CASSGVGRVQFF
V gene: TRBV11-2; J gene: TRBJ1-4; CDR3 length: 14; clone size: once; D gene: .; CDR3 DNA: TGTGCCAGCAGCTTAGGACCGAAGAGTGAAAAACTGTTTTTT; CDR3 protein: CASSLGPKSEKLFF
V gene: TRBV7-2; J gene: TRBJ2-1; CDR3 length: 16; clone size: once; D gene: TRBD2; CDR3 DNA: TGTGCCAGCACCGAGACTAGCGCGAGCTCCTACAATGAGCAGTTCTTC; CDR3 protein: CASTETSASSYNEQFF
V gene: TRBV2; J gene: TRBJ2-2; CDR3 length: 15; clone size: .; D gene: TRBD1; CDR3 DNA: TGTGCCAGCTCTGAGACAGGGAAGAACACCGGGGAGCTGTTTTTT; CDR3 protein: CASSETGKNTGELFF
V gene: TRBV6-1; J gene: TRBJ1-6; CDR3 length: 14; clone size: .; D gene: .; CDR3 DNA: TGTGCCAGCAGTGAAGGGGCAGTTTATTCACCCCTCCACTTT; CDR3 protein: CASSEGAVYSPLHF
V gene: TRBV30; J gene: TRBJ1-5; CDR3 length: 16; clone size: .; D gene: .; CDR3 DNA: TGTGCCTGGAGTGCCAGGGGCCGTGGGAGCAATCAGCCCCAGCATTTT; CDR3 protein: CAWSARGRGSNQPQHF
V gene: TRBV28; J gene: TRBJ1-5; CDR3 length: 16; clone size: .; D gene: .; CDR3 DNA: TGTGCCAGCAGTTTCCGGTCAGAATCCTATAATCAGCCCCAGCATTTT; CDR3 protein: CASSFRSESYNQPQHF
V gene: TRBV15; J gene: TRBJ2-1; CDR3 length: 13; clone size: .; D gene: .; CDR3 DNA: TGTGCCACCAGCAGGGATATGGGTAATGAGCAGTTCTTC; CDR3 protein: CATSRDMGNEQFF
V gene: TRBV5-1; J gene: TRBJ2-3; CDR3 length: 15; clone size: .; D gene: .; CDR3 DNA: TGCGCCAGCAGCTTGGGGCCACAATCCACAGATACGCAGTATTTT; CDR3 protein: CASSLGPQSTDTQYF
V gene: TRBV3-1/TRBV3-2; J gene: TRBJ2-1; CDR3 length: 18; clone size: few; D gene: TRBD2; CDR3 DNA: TGTGCCAGCAGCCAAGTCCGTAGCGGGAGGGGTGCCTACAATGAGCAGTTCTTC; CDR3 protein: CASSQVRSGRGAYNEQFF
V gene: TRBV7-8; J gene: TRBJ2-1; CDR3 length: 17; clone size: .; D gene: TRBD2; CDR3 DNA: TGTGCCAGCAGCTTAGCTTTCCTAGCGGGAAGGGACAATGAGCAGTTCTTC; CDR3 protein: CASSLAFLAGRDNEQFF
V gene: TRBV28; J gene: TRBJ2-1; CDR3 length: 12; clone size: .; D gene: .; CDR3 DNA: TGTGCCAGTCAGGGGAGATACAATGAGCAGTTCTTC; CDR3 protein: CASQGRYNEQFF
V gene: TRBV27; J gene: TRBJ2-1; CDR3 length: 15; clone size: .; D gene: .; CDR3 DNA: TGTGCCAGTATGGGTCTGTCCACCCCAGTCGGTGAGCAGTTCTTC; CDR3 protein: CASMGLSTPVGEQFF
V gene: TRBV7-2; J gene: TRBJ2-1; CDR3 length: 15; clone size: .; D gene: .; CDR3 DNA: TGTGCCAGCAGCCCCGGGTCCACCCACAACAATGAGCAGTTCTTC; CDR3 protein: CASSPGSTHNNEQFF